This T cell receptor beta chain was documented in a study of T cells in Graves' hyperthyroidism and ophthalmopathy. Only a few counts were recorded for this clonotype. The antigen is unknown. The CDR3 covers 16 residues. The germline V gene has CDR1 LGHNA and CDR2 YSLEER. V lost 3 bases to trimming and J lost 0 bases, with 15 bases between them. Study conclusions and caveats: Blood also carried most thyroid clonotypes expanded above 0.001. With a median lead of around 5.9 months before onset, the model predicted ophthalmopathy. Classification by a 13 V-J model distinguished ophthalmopathy from stable hyperthyroidism.

Template material for amplifying TCR beta CDR3 regions consisted of RNA transcripts. Using the HTBI primer set, a first-round RT-PCR was run on the TCR CDR3. TCRdb fed the multiplex PCR reads into MiXCR, producing one record per CDR3 protein. This table holds about 600,000 distinct CDR3 sequences, over 12% found once. Source material: blood. V usage is TRBV4-3 and J usage is TRBJ2-7; possibly TRBD2 for D (6 bases). The clonotype comes from a young woman with Graves' ophthalmopathy. CDR3 DNA sequence: TGCGCCAGCAGCCACTTTCTCCGGGACTCCTCCTACGAGCAGTACTTC. Translation gives CASSHFLRDSSYEQYF.